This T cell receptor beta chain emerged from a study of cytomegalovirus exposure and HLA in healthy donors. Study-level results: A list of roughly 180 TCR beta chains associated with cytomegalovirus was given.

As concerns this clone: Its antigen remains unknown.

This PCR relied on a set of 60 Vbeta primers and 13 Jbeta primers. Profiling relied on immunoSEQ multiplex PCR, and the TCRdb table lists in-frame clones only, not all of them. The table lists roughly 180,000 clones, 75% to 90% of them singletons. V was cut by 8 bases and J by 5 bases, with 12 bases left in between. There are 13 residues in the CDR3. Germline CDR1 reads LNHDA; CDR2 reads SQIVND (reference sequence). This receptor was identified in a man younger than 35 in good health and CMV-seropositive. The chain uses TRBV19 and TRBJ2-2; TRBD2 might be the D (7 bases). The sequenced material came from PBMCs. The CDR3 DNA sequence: TGTGCCAGTCGCAGGGGAGGGACCGGGGAGCTGTTTTTT. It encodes CASRRGGTGELFF.